Listed below are T cell receptor beta chains from one sample, sequenced in a study of Graves' ophthalmopathy and Graves' hyperthyroidism. TCRdb redid the calling of the multiplex PCR reads with MiXCR, one entry per CDR3 protein. The data contain a few hundred thousand distinct CDR3 sequences, approximately 15% of them singletons. Sequencing used peripheral blood. These receptors all stem from a woman between 18 and 30 years old with stable Graves' hyperthyroidism. Each CDR3 is given with its conserved first and last residue. A D gene is named only where the DNA matches it firmly. Clone size appears in some rows only: once, few, many, or a class for an expanded clone.

d_gene: TRBD1
len: 13
abundance: many
j_gene: TRBJ1-5
v_gene: TRBV19
CDR3aa: CASRTGRNQPQHF
CDR3nt: TGTGCCAGCCGGACAGGCCGCAATCAGCCCCAGCATTTT

d_gene: .
len: 15
abundance: many
j_gene: TRBJ1-3
v_gene: TRBV3-1
CDR3aa: CASSHRGASGNTIYF
CDR3nt: TGTGCCAGCAGCCACCGGGGGGCCTCTGGAAACACCATATATTTT

d_gene: .
len: 15
abundance: many
j_gene: TRBJ2-5
v_gene: TRBV18
CDR3aa: CASSPPGRNQETQYF
CDR3nt: TGTGCCAGCTCACCACCTGGGAGGAACCAAGAGACCCAGTACTTC

d_gene: .
len: 11
abundance: many
j_gene: TRBJ1-1
v_gene: TRBV2
CDR3aa: CASIPGHEAFF
CDR3nt: TGTGCCAGCATCCCGGGACATGAAGCTTTCTTT

d_gene: .
len: 12
abundance: many
j_gene: TRBJ2-2
v_gene: TRBV2
CDR3aa: CASNQGTGELFF
CDR3nt: TGTGCCAGCAACCAGGGAACCGGGGAGCTGTTTTTT

d_gene: TRBD1
len: 14
abundance: many
j_gene: TRBJ1-2
v_gene: TRBV12-3/TRBV12-4
CDR3aa: CASSLEGTVMGYTF
CDR3nt: TGTGCCAGCAGTTTGGAAGGGACAGTTATGGGCTACACCTTC

d_gene: .
len: 15
abundance: many
j_gene: TRBJ1-6
v_gene: TRBV20-1
CDR3aa: CSAQASSSYNSPLHF
CDR3nt: TGCAGTGCGCAAGCCTCGAGCTCCTATAATTCACCCCTCCACTTT

d_gene: .
len: 14
abundance: many
j_gene: TRBJ2-5
v_gene: TRBV20-1
CDR3aa: CSARDSRGKETQYF
CDR3nt: TGCAGTGCTAGAGACTCAAGGGGAAAAGAGACCCAGTACTTC

d_gene: .
len: 12
abundance: many
j_gene: TRBJ1-1
v_gene: TRBV4-1
CDR3aa: CASSQDRGEAFF
CDR3nt: TGCGCCAGCAGCCAAGACAGGGGAGAAGCTTTCTTT

d_gene: .
len: 13
abundance: .
j_gene: TRBJ2-7
v_gene: TRBV6-2/TRBV6-3
CDR3aa: CASSYRSTYEQYF
CDR3nt: TGTGCCAGCAGTTACCGAAGTACCTACGAGCAGTACTTC

d_gene: TRBD1
len: 16
abundance: many
j_gene: TRBJ1-2
v_gene: TRBV20-1
CDR3aa: CSARNQGAAGNYGYTF
CDR3nt: TGCAGTGCTAGAAACCAGGGGGCGGCTGGGAACTATGGCTACACCTTC

d_gene: .
len: 14
abundance: many
j_gene: TRBJ2-4
v_gene: TRBV15
CDR3aa: CATSRDRAVNIKYF
CDR3nt: TGTGCCACCAGCAGAGATCGGGCAGTAAACATTAAGTACTTC

d_gene: .
len: 18
abundance: .
j_gene: TRBJ2-4
v_gene: TRBV12-3/TRBV12-4
CDR3aa: CASSKTGPINTAHNIKYF
CDR3nt: TGTGCCAGCAGCAAAACAGGTCCTATTAATACCGCTCATAACATTAAGTACTTC

d_gene: .
len: 12
abundance: many
j_gene: TRBJ2-7
v_gene: TRBV6-2/TRBV6-3
CDR3aa: CATSRSSYEQYF
CDR3nt: TGTGCCACCAGTAGGAGCTCCTACGAGCAGTACTTC

d_gene: TRBD1
len: 14
abundance: many
j_gene: TRBJ2-7
v_gene: TRBV7-2
CDR3aa: CASSPYRGWGEQYF
CDR3nt: TGTGCCAGCAGCCCCTACAGGGGTTGGGGCGAGCAGTACTTC

d_gene: TRBD1
len: 13
abundance: many
j_gene: TRBJ1-2
v_gene: TRBV5-1
CDR3aa: CASSSGDSRGYTF
CDR3nt: TGCGCCAGCAGCAGCGGGGACAGCCGGGGCTACACCTTC

d_gene: .
len: 14
abundance: .
j_gene: TRBJ1-1
v_gene: TRBV29-1
CDR3aa: CSVRSAGGNTEAFF
CDR3nt: TGCAGCGTCCGATCAGCAGGTGGGAACACTGAAGCTTTCTTT

d_gene: TRBD1
len: 14
abundance: many
j_gene: TRBJ1-2
v_gene: TRBV12-5
CDR3aa: CASGLGTGDGGYTF
CDR3nt: TGTGCTAGTGGTTTGGGCACAGGGGATGGCGGCTACACCTTC

d_gene: .
len: 16
abundance: many
j_gene: TRBJ1-1
v_gene: TRBV10-3
CDR3aa: CAIMANMGGKNTEAFF
CDR3nt: TGTGCCATCATGGCGAACATGGGGGGTAAAAACACTGAAGCTTTCTTT

d_gene: .
len: 11
abundance: few
j_gene: TRBJ1-1
v_gene: TRBV3-1
CDR3aa: CASSRVDQAFF
CDR3nt: TGTGCCAGCAGCCGAGTGGATCAAGCTTTCTTT

d_gene: TRBD1
len: 14
abundance: few
j_gene: TRBJ1-5
v_gene: TRBV4-1
CDR3aa: CASSHDRGNRPQHF
CDR3nt: TGCGCCAGCAGCCATGACAGGGGTAATCGGCCCCAGCATTTT

d_gene: .
len: 16
abundance: many
j_gene: TRBJ2-7
v_gene: TRBV5-5
CDR3aa: CASSFADTMFSYEQYF
CDR3nt: TGTGCCAGCAGCTTCGCGGACACAATGTTCTCCTACGAGCAGTACTTC

d_gene: .
len: 12
abundance: many
j_gene: TRBJ2-7
v_gene: TRBV11-3
CDR3aa: CASSLDHVEQYF
CDR3nt: TGTGCCAGCAGCTTAGATCACGTTGAGCAGTACTTC

d_gene: .
len: 14
abundance: many
j_gene: TRBJ1-2
v_gene: TRBV15
CDR3aa: CATSREEAASGYTF
CDR3nt: TGTGCCACCAGCAGAGAGGAGGCAGCGTCTGGCTACACCTTC

d_gene: .
len: 16
abundance: .
j_gene: TRBJ1-5
v_gene: TRBV6-1
CDR3aa: CASSDGGVYSNQPQHF
CDR3nt: TGTGCCAGCAGTGACGGGGGAGTTTATAGCAATCAGCCCCAGCATTTT

d_gene: .
len: 11
abundance: many
j_gene: TRBJ2-5
v_gene: TRBV29-1
CDR3aa: CSAAGGETQYF
CDR3nt: TGCAGCGCCGCTGGGGGAGAGACCCAGTACTTC

d_gene: .
len: 13
abundance: few
j_gene: TRBJ1-1
v_gene: TRBV19
CDR3aa: CATGGQANTEAFF
CDR3nt: TGTGCCACCGGGGGGCAGGCGAACACTGAAGCTTTCTTT

d_gene: .
len: 13
abundance: .
j_gene: TRBJ1-1
v_gene: TRBV29-1
CDR3aa: CSVPTGPVTEAFF
CDR3nt: TGCAGCGTTCCCACAGGGCCCGTCACTGAAGCTTTCTTT

d_gene: TRBD1
len: 15
abundance: few
j_gene: TRBJ1-1
v_gene: TRBV7-2
CDR3aa: CASSTRQGAGTEASF
CDR3nt: TGTGCCAGCAGCACCCGACAGGGGGCGGGGACTGAAGCTTCCTTT

d_gene: TRBD1
len: 15
abundance: many
j_gene: TRBJ2-4
v_gene: TRBV2
CDR3aa: CASIRDRLAKNIQYF
CDR3nt: TGTGCCAGCATAAGGGACAGACTAGCCAAAAACATTCAGTACTTC